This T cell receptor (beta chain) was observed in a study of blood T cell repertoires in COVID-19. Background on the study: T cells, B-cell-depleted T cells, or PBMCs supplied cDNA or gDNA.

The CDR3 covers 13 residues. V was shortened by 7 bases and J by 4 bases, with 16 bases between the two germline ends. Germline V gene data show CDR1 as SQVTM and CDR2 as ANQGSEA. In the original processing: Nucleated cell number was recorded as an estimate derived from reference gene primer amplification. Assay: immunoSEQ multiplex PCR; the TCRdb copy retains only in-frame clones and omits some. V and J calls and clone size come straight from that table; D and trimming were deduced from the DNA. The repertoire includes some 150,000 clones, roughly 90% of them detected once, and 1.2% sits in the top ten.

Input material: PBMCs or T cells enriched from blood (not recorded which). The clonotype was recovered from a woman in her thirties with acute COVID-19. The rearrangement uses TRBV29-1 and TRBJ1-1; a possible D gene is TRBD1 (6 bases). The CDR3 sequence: CSAQGISGTEAFF. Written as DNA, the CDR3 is TGCAGCGCACAGGGTATATCGGGCACTGAAGCTTTCTTT.